This passage covers 29 T cell receptor beta chains from one sample sequenced in a study of blood T cells in healthy people across ages. The authors ran a second PCR of roughly 6 to 12 cycles using a sample-barcoded 5' primer and a J-beta primer mix. MiXCR, applied by TCRdb to the 5' RACE reads, yields one record per CDR3 protein. Altogether more than 550,000 distinct CDR3 sequences are present, 22% being singletons, with the ten largest covering roughly 22%. Sequenced input: blood. The receptors originated from a man between 65 and 85 years old in good health.

The chain is built from TRBV5-6 and TRBJ2-3; a weak D match, TRBD2 (5 bases). The CDR3 sequence is 19 residues long. V lost 4 bases to trimming and J lost 8 bases, with 32 bases between them. Germline CDR1 and CDR2: SGHDT and YYEEEE. This chain's CDR3 is CASSKRTAGVQGSRSTQYF. CDR3 bases: TGTGCCAGCAGCAAGAGAACCGCGGGTGTCCAAGGATCGAGAAGTACGCAGTATTTT.

The rearrangement uses TRBV5-1 and TRBJ2-4; D is possibly TRBD1 or TRBD2 (5 bases each). V was trimmed by 4 bases and J by 0 bases, leaving 11 bases between them. The CDR3 consists of 15 residues. Germline V gene sequence: CDR1 SGHRS, CDR2 YFSETQ. The CDR3 loop reads CASSRRGVAKNIQYF. The CDR3, as DNA: TGCGCCAGCAGCCGCCGAGGGGTAGCCAAAAACATTCAGTACTTC.

The table lists this clonotype with a few counts. V gene TRBV7-9 combines with J gene TRBJ2-7; 9 bases are a match to TRBD2. The last part of the DNA fits TRBJ2-5 better; the J call may be wrong. Germline CDR1 and CDR2: SEHNR and FQNEAQ (reference sequence). The CDR3 is made up of 16 amino acids. The CDR3 reads CASSLGLATRKETQYF. The CDR3 DNA follows: TGTGCCAGCAGTTTGGGACTAGCAACGCGTAAGGAGACCCAGTACTTC.

The chain has TRBV6-2 or TRBV6-3 and TRBJ1-4, with TRBD1 matching 8 bases. The CDR3 runs 14 residues. V gave up 6 bases and J gave up 8 bases; unmatched junction bases: 8. CDR1 and CDR2 (germline): MNHEY, SVGEGT. The CDR3 spells CASRSTGQAEKLFF. DNA for the CDR3: TGTGCCAGCAGATCGACGGGACAGGCAGAAAAACTGTTTTTT.

The chain joins TRBV5-1 to TRBJ2-7; a weak D match, TRBD1 (6 bases). The CDR3 runs to 13 residues. Looked up from germline, CDR1 is SGHRS and CDR2 is YFSETQ. V lost 8 bases to trimming and J lost 2 bases, with 14 bases between them. The CDR3 nucleotides are TGCGCCAGGGGGATCCGGGACACCTACGAGCAGTACTTC. It is translated as CARGIRDTYEQYF.

This clonotype was recorded at least ten times. The chain has TRBV20-1 and TRBJ2-7; D is unresolved. V dropped 0 bases and J dropped 2 bases, with 11 bases sitting between them. The CDR3 runs to 14 residues. Germline V gives CDR1 DFQATT, CDR2 SNEGSKA (reference sequence). DNA for the CDR3: TGCAGTGCTAGAGATATTAGCTTTCCCTACGAGCAGTACGTC. This codes for CSARDISFPYEQYV.

Of note for this clonotype: The germline gene is not matched at one end of the junction; a read error may be the cause. The V and J genes are TRBV19 and TRBJ2-5; 12 bases match TRBD2. The CDR3 spans 14 residues. Germline CDR1 is LNHDA and CDR2 is SQIVND (reference sequence). The CDR3 DNA reads as TGTGCCAGTAGTACCGGGGAGACTAGCGGGGGCCAGGTCTTC. Protein sequence: CASSTGETSGGQVF. Complete variable domain (other parts from reference TRBV19 and TRBJ2-5): DGGITQSPKYLFRKEGQNVTLSCEQNLNHDAMYWYRQDPGQGLRLIYYSQIVNDFQKGDIAEGYSVSREKKESFPLTVTSAQKNPTAFYLCASSTGETSGGQVFGPGTRLLVL.

V and J are TRBV7-6 and TRBJ1-1; D is uncertain. This CDR3 is built from 14 residues. V lost 1 base and J 4 bases, leaving 10 bases between the germline ends. Germline V gene sequence: CDR1 SGHVS, CDR2 FNYEAQ. The CDR3 here is CASSLGSRSTEAFF. The CDR3 DNA sequence: TGTGCCAGCAGCTTAGGTTCTCGAAGCACTGAAGCTTTCTTT.

This clonotype was detected a few times. The chain couples TRBV6-5 to TRBJ1-2; TRBD1 matches 9 bases. This CDR3 has 16 amino acids. Germline CDR1 reads MNHEY; CDR2 reads SVGAGI. Germline trimming cut 3 bases from V and 8 bases from J; bases unmatched to any gene: 13. The DNA for the CDR3 is TGTGCCAGCAGTTATTCCGGGACAGGGCCCTCAATAGGCTACACCTTC. Protein sequence: CASSYSGTGPSIGYTF.

This clonotype was detected only a few times. The V call is TRBV12-3 or TRBV12-4, the J call TRBJ2-7; 16 positions agree with TRBD2. The J call may not be correct, given that the DNA end is closer to TRBJ2-1. The CDR3 spans 16 residues. As DNA, the CDR3 is TGTGCCAGCAGCCTTGGGACTAGCGGGGGGGTTAATGAGCAGTTCTTC. This gives the protein CASSLGTSGGVNEQFF.

This clonotype turned up a few times. In DNA, the CDR3 is TGTGCCAGCAGCACTTCTTTCGGGACTACAGCCGCAGATACGCAGTATTTT. The encoded protein is CASSTSFGTTAADTQYF. This rearrangement joins TRBV7-2 to TRBJ2-3; 7 bases line up with TRBD2. Germline V gene lookup returns CDR1 SGHTA and CDR2 FQGNSA. V was clipped by 5 bases and J by 4 bases; unmatched bases: 15. CDR3 length: 17 amino acids. Drawing the rest from reference TRBV7-2 and TRBJ2-3, the complete variable domain is GAGVSQSPSNKVTEKGKDVELRCDPISGHTALYWYRQSLGQGLEFLIYFQGNSAPDKSGLPSDRFSAERTGGSVSTLTIQRTQQEDSAVYLCASSTSFGTTAADTQYFGPGTRLTVL.

The chain combines TRBV5-6 with TRBJ2-7, with D perhaps being TRBD1 or TRBD2 (5 bases each). This CDR3 contains 16 residues. Germline V CDR1 and CDR2: SGHDT, YYEEEE. The V and J ends lost 4 bases and 3 bases respectively, with 20 bases between them. DNA of the CDR3: TGTGCCAGCAGCCCCGGAGGACACCGCCAAAGCTACGAGCAGTACTTC. This translates into CASSPGGHRQSYEQYF. Combining the CDR3 with reference TRBV5-6 and TRBJ2-7 gives the whole variable domain DAGVTQSPTHLIKTRGQQVTLRCSPKSGHDTVSWYQQALGQGPQFIFQYYEEEERQRGNFPDRFSGHQFPNYSSELNVNALLLGDSALYLCASSPGGHRQSYEQYFGPGTRLTVT.

CDR3 loop: CASSLGPGQGSTDTQYF. Here the CDR3 DNA reads TGCGCCAGCAGCTTGGGACCAGGACAGGGCAGCACAGATACGCAGTATTTT. The chain carries TRBV5-1 and TRBJ2-3, with TRBD1 identical over 8 bases. After removal of 0 bases from V and 0 bases from J, the junction contained 6 bases not matched to a gene. CDR1 SGHRS and CDR2 YFSETQ come from the germline V gene. There are 17 residues in the CDR3.

This clonotype was seen at least ten times. The genes are TRBV4-3 and TRBJ1-5; D unresolved. Germline V CDR1 and CDR2: LGHNA, YSLEER. Deletions cut 0 bases from V and 7 bases from J, with 7 bases between. The CDR3 is made up of 13 amino acids. CDR3 sequence (DNA): TGCGCCAGCAGCCAAGATCTACTGCAGCCCCAGCATTTT. Amino acids: CASSQDLLQPQHF.

This clonotype was observed a handful of times. The V call is TRBV7-9, the J call TRBJ1-1; 7 nucleotides line up with TRBD1. CDR1 and CDR2 from the germline V gene are SEHNR and FQNEAQ (reference sequence). Losses at the gene ends were 1 base for V and 7 bases for J; bases not matched to a gene: 6. CDR3 length equals 14 residues. CDR3 in amino acids: CASSLDPQGIEAFF. CDR3 bases: TGTGCCAGCAGCTTAGATCCACAGGGGATTGAAGCTTTCTTT.

In the case of this clonotype: An end of the junction does not agree with germline; a read error may underlie this. The CDR3 DNA follows: TGCGCCAGCGCAGGGTCCCCATCCGATACGCAGTATTTT. Amino acid sequence: CASAGSPSDTQYF. The V and J genes are TRBV28 and TRBJ2-3; D possibly corresponds to TRBD1 (5 bases). The CDR3 runs to 13 residues. Germline assignment: CDR1 MDHEN and CDR2 SYDVKM. Full variable domain (rest looked up from reference TRBV28 and TRBJ2-3): DVKVTQSSRYLVKRTGEKVFLECVQDMDHENMFWYRQDPGLGLRLIYFSYDVKMKEKGDIPEGYSVSREKKERFSLILESASTNQTSMYLCASAGSPSDTQYFGPGTRLTVL.

This clonotype turned up a few times. This chain connects TRBV20-1 to TRBJ2-5; D gene uncertain. Germline V gene sequence: CDR1 DFQATT, CDR2 SNEGSKA (reference sequence). The ends were cut back, 6 bases at V and 0 bases at J, with 17 bases in the middle. The CDR3 contains 15 residues. The CDR3 nucleotides are TGCAGTGCCCCTTGGATGGGCAGCGACCAAGAGACCCAGTACTTC. Its protein product is CSAPWMGSDQETQYF.

This clonotype was recorded a few times. The chain recombines TRBV14 with TRBJ2-5; a possible D gene is TRBD2 (7 bases). The J call is uncertain, as TRBJ2-7 better fits the DNA end. Looked up from germline, CDR1 is SGHDN and CDR2 is FVKESK. The CDR3 has 14 amino acids. The CDR3 loop reads CASSRGGLSYEQYV. In DNA form, the CDR3 reads TGTGCCAGCAGCCGGGGGGGGCTTTCCTACGAGCAGTACGTC.

The chain employs TRBV5-4 and TRBJ1-1; D is unclear. In germline, CDR1 is SGHNT, CDR2 YYREEE (reference sequence). This CDR3 has 16 amino acids. Trimming stripped 0 bases from V and 2 bases from J, with 14 bases between. CDR3 sequence reads: CASSLGGTGFNTEAFF. The CDR3 nucleotides are TGTGCCAGCAGCTTGGGGGGTACGGGGTTCAACACTGAAGCTTTCTTT.

Notes on this clonotype: An end of the junction does not agree with germline; a read error may underlie this. J is TRBJ1-2 and V is TRBV29-1, with D hard to call. In germline, CDR1 is SQVTM, CDR2 ANQGSEA. The CDR3 covers 12 residues. For the CDR3, the DNA is TGCAACGTTGAACCCGCAGACTATGGCTACACCTTC. It is translated as CNVEPADYGYTF.

This rearrangement joins TRBV30 to TRBJ2-7, with D unresolved. The DNA end lines up better with TRBJ2-5; the J call may be wrong. CDR3 length: 14 amino acids. Germline V gene data show CDR1 as GTSNPN and CDR2 as SVGIG (reference sequence). CDR3 region: CAWSVRSRVETQYF. In DNA, the CDR3 is TGTGCCTGGAGTGTCAGATCGCGAGTAGAGACCCAGTACTTC.

The chain joins TRBV12-3 or TRBV12-4 to TRBJ2-1; 8 nucleotides align to TRBD2. The CDR3 consists of 15 residues. After removal of 5 bases from V and 1 base from J, the junction contained 4 bases not matched to a gene. The CDR3 sequence: CASSMTSESYNEQFF. The CDR3 bases are TGTGCCAGCAGTATGACTAGCGAATCCTACAATGAGCAGTTCTTC.

This chain links TRBV29-1 with TRBJ2-3; possible D gene TRBD2, 6 bases. The V end lost 7 bases, the J end lost 4 bases, and 12 bases lay between the germline ends. The CDR3 covers 12 residues. Germline lookup yields CDR1 SQVTM and CDR2 ANQGSEA. CDR3 amino acids: CSARLVSDTQYF. CDR3 nucleotide sequence: TGCAGCGCCCGACTAGTATCAGATACGCAGTATTTT.

This chain links TRBV6-4 with TRBJ2-3; a possible D gene is TRBD2 (7 bases). This CDR3 is 15 amino acids long. The germline V and J ends were trimmed by 3 bases and 6 bases, with 16 bases remaining between them. The germline V gene encodes CDR1 MRHNA and CDR2 SNTAGT. CDR3 in DNA: TGTGCCAGCAGTGAATCTTCGGGGGGCATTGATACGCAGTATTTT. Its protein is CASSESSGGIDTQYF.

This clonotype turned up a few times. This rearrangement joins TRBV7-2 to TRBJ2-5; D unclear. Trimming removed 8 bases from V and 1 base from J, with 11 bases in between. CDR1 is SGHTA and CDR2 is FQGNSA in the germline V gene. The CDR3 length is 13 residues. CDR3 nucleotides: TGTGCCAGCGCCGAGGTTTCCCAAGAGACCCAGTACTTC. Translation: CASAEVSQETQYF.

This clonotype was counted between two and nine times. This sequence joins TRBV5-1 and TRBJ1-5; D call uncertain. This CDR3 contains 16 residues. Germline V CDR1 and CDR2: SGHRS, YFSETQ. V lost 0 bases and J 0 bases, leaving 10 bases between the germline ends. The CDR3 coding sequence is TGCGCCAGCAGCTTGGAGGGAGTTTATAGCAATCAGCCCCAGCATTTT. This codes for CASSLEGVYSNQPQHF.

The chain is built from TRBV6-1 and TRBJ2-3, with 8 bases that match TRBD2. The CDR3 has 14 amino acids. CDR1 is MNHNS and CDR2 is SASEGT in the germline V gene. With 2 bases clipped from V and 4 bases from J, the junction kept 2 bases outside the gene matches. The CDR3 sequence: CASSEYGRADTQYF. CDR3 DNA: TGTGCCAGCAGTGAATACGGGAGGGCAGATACGCAGTATTTT.

V and J are TRBV12-3 or TRBV12-4 and TRBJ2-3; 12 bases fit TRBD2. The CDR3 loop spans 15 amino acids. After removal of 6 bases from V and 5 bases from J, the junction contained 6 bases not matched to a gene. Here the CDR3 DNA reads TGTGCCAGCAGGAGACTAGCGGGAGTACAAGATACGCAGTATTTT. It specifies CASRRLAGVQDTQYF.

In this sample, this clonotype turned up a few times. The chain carries TRBV10-3 and TRBJ2-7, with 8 bases that match TRBD1. The germline gives CDR1 ENHRY, CDR2 SYGVKD. The CDR3 is 15 amino acids. V lost 3 bases and J lost 2; bases outside the gene matches: 6. CDR3 sequence: CAISDPGQVAYEQYF. DNA for the CDR3: TGTGCCATCAGTGACCCGGGACAGGTTGCCTACGAGCAGTACTTC.